One and the same sample provided the 21 T cell receptor beta chains below, sequenced in a study of T cells in tuberculosis. Cells were sorted from thawed PBMC rested overnight and stained with GMM-loaded CD1B tetramer, viability dye and anti-CD3. The CD1B tetramers carried C32 glucose monomycolate purified from Rhodococcus equi. Repertoires were generated with immunoSEQ multiplex PCR, while TCRdb's copy carries only in-frame clones and drops some. The table lists 85,000 to 90,000 clones, under 95% of them singletons. Sequenced: CD1b-GMM tetramer-negative cells sorted from PBMCs. The source is an adult woman with latent tuberculosis.

The rearrangement uses TRBV6-6 and TRBJ1-5; TRBD1 matches 7 bases. CDR1 is MNHNY, CDR2 SVGAGI, per germline (reference sequence). The CDR3 loop spans 16 amino acids. V lost 5 bases, J lost 1 base, and 8 bases stayed unmatched. DNA for the CDR3: TGTGCCAGCAGTGCTCGACAGGGCGGAAGCAATCAGCCCCAGCATTTT. It is translated as CASSARQGGSNQPQHF.

J is TRBJ1-5 and V is TRBV28; 7 nucleotides agree with TRBD1. CDR3 length: 16 amino acids. V shed 2 bases, J shed 2 bases, and the junction held 6 bases outside the gene matches. Germline CDR1 MDHEN, CDR2 SYDVKM. The CDR3: CASSLARQGRNQPQHF. CDR3 sequence (DNA): TGTGCCAGCAGTTTAGCGAGACAGGGACGCAATCAGCCCCAGCATTTT.

The V gene is TRBV4-2, the J gene TRBJ1-6; TRBD1 is a possible D gene (5 bases). V lost 2 bases and J lost 11, with 22 bases in between. The germline V gene encodes CDR1 LGHNA and CDR2 YNFKEQ. This CDR3 region has 17 residues. CDR3 in DNA: TGTGCCAGCAGCCAATCCCGTAACAGGCGGCCCCCCCCACCCCTCCACTTT. Its protein is CASSQSRNRRPPPPLHF.

This chain links TRBV4-2 with TRBJ2-1; possible D gene TRBD2, 6 bases. The CDR3 sequence is 15 residues long. Germline V gene lookup returns CDR1 LGHNA and CDR2 YNFKEQ. Trimming cost V 5 bases and J 0 bases, with 11 bases left between them. CDR3 nucleotides: TGTGCCAGCAGCAGGGACTTCCGCTCCTACAATGAGCAGTTCTTC. Encoded protein: CASSRDFRSYNEQFF.

The J gene is TRBJ2-1, the V gene TRBV27; 7 nucleotides line up with TRBD1. This CDR3 comprises 14 residues. V lost 5 bases to trimming and J lost 6 bases; unmatched junction nucleotides: 7. Germline V CDR1 and CDR2: MNHEY, SMNVEV (reference sequence). The DNA of the CDR3 is TGTGCCAGCAGTCCCTGGGGACAGACCAATGAGCAGTTCTTC. This sequence encodes CASSPWGQTNEQFF.

The J gene is TRBJ1-3, the V gene TRBV30, with 10 nucleotides matching TRBD1. V was clipped by 2 bases and J by 5 bases; unmatched bases: 6. Germline V gene data show CDR1 as GTSNPN and CDR2 as SVGIG (reference sequence). The CDR3 totals 15 residues. CDR3 DNA: TGTGCCTGGAGTCGGGACAGGGGCCAAAGAAACACCATATATTTT. It specifies CAWSRDRGQRNTIYF. Full variable domain (missing parts from reference TRBV30 and TRBJ1-3): SQTIHQWPATLVQPVGSPLSLECTVEGTSNPNLYWYRQAAGRGLQLLFYSVGIGQISSEVPQNLSASRPQDRQFILSSKKLLLSDSGFYLCAWSRDRGQRNTIYFGEGSWLTVV.

The chain couples TRBV7-8 to TRBJ1-5, with 12 bases fitting TRBD1. The CDR3 is 12 residues long. Germline lookup yields CDR1 SGHVS and CDR2 FQNEAQ. J was trimmed by 7 bases and V by 8 bases; bases with no gene match: 0. The CDR3 coding sequence is TGTGCCAGCGGGACAGGGGGCCAGCCCCAGCATTTT. It yields the protein CASGTGGQPQHF.

The CDR3 protein is CASSLEQGARGYTF. CDR3 sequence (DNA): TGTGCCAGCAGCTTAGAACAGGGGGCCCGAGGCTACACCTTC. The genes are TRBV7-8 and TRBJ1-2, with 9 bases identical to TRBD1. This CDR3 comprises 14 residues. J was trimmed by 8 bases and V by 1 base; bases with no gene match: 5. CDR1 is SGHVS and CDR2 is FQNEAQ in the germline V gene. Combining the CDR3 with reference TRBV7-8 and TRBJ1-2 gives the whole variable domain GAGVSQSPRYKVAKRGQDVALRCDPISGHVSLFWYQQALGQGPEFLTYFQNEAQLDKSGLPSDRFFAERPEGSVSTLKIQRTQQEDSAVYLCASSLEQGARGYTFGSGTRLTVV.

The chain links TRBV27 to TRBJ2-1, with D perhaps matching TRBD2 (5 bases). CDR1 is MNHEY and CDR2 is SMNVEV in the germline V gene (reference sequence). The CDR3 contains 12 residues. V dropped 3 bases and J dropped 6 bases, with 6 bases sitting between them. The DNA for the CDR3 is TGTGCCAGCAGTTTCGGGGTCAATGAGCAGTTCTTC. Amino acids: CASSFGVNEQFF.

The gene calls are TRBV9 and TRBJ2-5; the match to TRBD2 covers 11 bases. The CDR3 has 14 amino acids. V lost 3 bases and J lost 2; bases outside the gene matches: 0. Germline V lookup: CDR1 SGDLS, CDR2 YYNGEE. The CDR3 bases are TGTGCCAGCAGCGCTAGCGGGGGGCAAGAGACCCAGTACTTC. This sequence encodes CASSASGGQETQYF.

This sequence joins TRBV14 and TRBJ1-6, with D unresolved. Per germline, CDR1 SGHDN and CDR2 FVKESK. V lost 4 bases to trimming and J lost 7 bases, with 8 bases between them. The length of the CDR3 is 13 residues. The CDR3 nucleotides read TGTGCCAGCAGCCCCTCTATGAATTCACCCCTCCACTTT. Amino acid sequence: CASSPSMNSPLHF. Full variable domain (rest looked up from reference TRBV14 and TRBJ1-6): EAGVTQFPSHSVIEKGQTVTLRCDPISGHDNLYWYRRVMGKEIKFLLHFVKESKQDESGMPNNRFLAERTGGTYSTLKVQPAELEDSGVYFCASSPSMNSPLHFGNGTRLTVT.

J is TRBJ2-2 and V is TRBV2, with a tentative D call TRBD2 (6 bases). V dropped 7 bases and J dropped 7 bases, with 19 bases sitting between them. This CDR3 spans 15 amino acids. Per germline, CDR1 SNHLY and CDR2 FYNNEI. The CDR3 DNA follows: TGTGCCAGCACGGCGACTAGGCCAGGGAGCGGGGAGCTGTTTTTT. Amino acid sequence: CASTATRPGSGELFF.

DNA for the CDR3: TGTGCCAGCAGCCCAGCAAGGGGTTATAGCAATCAGCCCCAGCATTTT. Translating gives CASSPARGYSNQPQHF. V usage is TRBV11-1 and J usage is TRBJ1-5, with a possible D match to TRBD1 (5 bases). This CDR3 comprises 16 residues. Deletions cut 5 bases from V and 0 bases from J, with 14 bases between. Germline V gene sequence: CDR1 SGHAT, CDR2 FQDESV (reference sequence).

The chain carries TRBV19 and TRBJ2-2; TRBD1 is a possible D gene (6 bases). The V and J ends lost 5 bases and 2 bases respectively, with 12 bases between them. Germline V gene lookup returns CDR1 LNHDA and CDR2 SQIVND (reference sequence). The CDR3 loop spans 15 amino acids. This chain's CDR3 is CASSLAGVNTGELFF. In DNA, the CDR3 is TGTGCCAGTAGTCTGGCAGGGGTCAACACCGGGGAGCTGTTTTTT. The complete variable domain, with remaining parts taken from reference TRBV19 and TRBJ2-2, reads DGGITQSPKYLFRKEGQNVTLSCEQNLNHDAMYWYRQDPGQGLRLIYYSQIVNDFQKGDIAEGYSVSREKKESFPLTVTSAQKNPTAFYLCASSLAGVNTGELFFGEGSRLTVL.

The rearrangement uses TRBV7-2 and TRBJ2-7; 8 nucleotides match TRBD1. CDR3 length: 16 amino acids. Germline assignment: CDR1 SGHTA and CDR2 FQGNSA. Trimming took 3 bases from V and 7 from J; bases not matched to a gene: 14. DNA of the CDR3: TGTGCCAGCAGCTTCTCGGTTCCTCGGGACAGGCCTGAGCAGTACTTC. Amino acid sequence: CASSFSVPRDRPEQYF.

J is TRBJ2-1 and V is TRBV18; 8 positions agree with TRBD1. Trimming took 1 base from V and 8 from J; bases not matched to a gene: 19. Germline-derived CDR1 and CDR2 are KGHSH and LQKENI. The CDR3 length is 19 residues. This CDR3 is CASSPLTGTGHGTRDEQFF. The CDR3 DNA reads TGTGCCAGCTCACCACTCACCGGGACAGGCCATGGGACACGGGATGAGCAGTTCTTC.

The V and J genes are TRBV2 and TRBJ2-1, with 7 bases fitting TRBD2. Unmatched junction bases numbered 16, after V lost 7 bases and J lost 10 bases. CDR1 SNHLY and CDR2 FYNNEI come from the germline V gene. This CDR3 contains 15 residues. The DNA for the CDR3 is TGTGCCAGCACTGAGGGTACTAGCGATAAGGGGGAGCAGTTCTTC. Its protein product is CASTEGTSDKGEQFF.

This clone was seen a single time. The CDR3 sequence is CASSQGGYEQYF. DNA of the CDR3: TGTGCCAGCAGTCAAGGCGGCTACGAGCAGTACTTC. The V gene is TRBV2, the J gene TRBJ2-7; D is unresolved. CDR3 length: 12 amino acids. V lost 5 bases, J lost 3 bases, and 8 bases lay in between. Per germline, CDR1 SNHLY and CDR2 FYNNEI.

This clone has a single count. The CDR3 is CASSLGYDLGHSGNTIYF. The CDR3 coding sequence is TGTGCCAGCAGCTTAGGTTATGATTTGGGGCACTCTGGAAACACCATATATTTT. The chain employs TRBV7-2 and TRBJ1-3, with D possibly matching TRBD1 (5 bases). Germline lookup yields CDR1 SGHTA and CDR2 FQGNSA. V lost 1 base to trimming and J lost 0 bases, with 16 bases between them. The CDR3 totals 18 residues. Together with reference TRBV7-2 and TRBJ1-3, the CDR3 gives the full variable domain: GAGVSQSPSNKVTEKGKDVELRCDPISGHTALYWYRQSLGQGLEFLIYFQGNSAPDKSGLPSDRFSAERTGGSVSTLTIQRTQQEDSAVYLCASSLGYDLGHSGNTIYFGEGSWLTVV.

This chain joins TRBV5-1 and TRBJ2-7; 8 bases are shared with TRBD1. The V and J ends lost 2 bases and 1 base, in that order; junction bases with no gene match: 5. This CDR3 region has 15 residues. Germline V lookup: CDR1 SGHRS, CDR2 YFSETQ. CDR3 DNA: TGCGCCAGCAGCTTCGACAGGGGCGTTTCCTACGAGCAGTACGTC. Translation: CASSFDRGVSYEQYV.

The chain is built from TRBV5-6 and TRBJ1-2; 11 bases align to TRBD1. The V gene's germline CDR1 is SGHDT and CDR2 YYEEEE. CDR3 length: 16 amino acids. Germline trimming cut 0 bases from V and 6 bases from J; bases unmatched to any gene: 7. CDR3 DNA sequence: TGTGCCAGCAGCTTGGGGGGGACAGGGGGAGTCGATGGCTACACCTTC. It yields the protein CASSLGGTGGVDGYTF.